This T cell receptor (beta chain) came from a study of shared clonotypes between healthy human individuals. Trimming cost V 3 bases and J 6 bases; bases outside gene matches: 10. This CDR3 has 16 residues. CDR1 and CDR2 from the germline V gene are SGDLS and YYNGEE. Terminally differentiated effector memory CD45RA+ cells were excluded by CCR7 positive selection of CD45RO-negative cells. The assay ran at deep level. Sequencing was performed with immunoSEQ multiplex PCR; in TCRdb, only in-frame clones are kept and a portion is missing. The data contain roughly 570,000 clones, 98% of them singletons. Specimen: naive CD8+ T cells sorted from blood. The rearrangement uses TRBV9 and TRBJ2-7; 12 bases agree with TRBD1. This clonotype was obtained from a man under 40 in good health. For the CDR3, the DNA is TGTGCCAGCAGCGCCACCTCCGGGACAGGGGGCGCCGAGCAGTACTTC. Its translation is CASSATSGTGGAEQYF.